The rows below give T cell receptor beta chains drawn from one sample of a study of blood T cell repertoires in COVID-19. TCRdb keeps only in-frame clones here, not all; method: immunoSEQ multiplex PCR. The sample consists of more than 95,000 clones, around four fifths of them appearing once. Source material: peripheral blood. Every receptor here comes from an elderly man with active or convalescent COVID-19. Both conserved end residues are part of each CDR3. D genes are given only for firm matches. Some rows have no size entry. The others give once, few or many, or a class for an expanded clone.

TRBJ2-7 TRBD1 NA TRBV14 TGTGCCAGCAGCCAAGGCAGGGGGCGCGCCTACGAGCAGTACTTC CASSQGRGRAYEQYF
TRBJ1-2 TRBD1 NA TRBV11-1 TGTGCCAGCAGCGCCGGGACAGGGTCGGGCTACACCTTC CASSAGTGSGYTF
TRBJ2-7 NA few TRBV10-1 TGCGCCAGCAGTGGGACACCTTCCTACGAGCAGTACTTC CASSGTPSYEQYF
TRBJ2-5 NA NA TRBV6-5 TGTGCCAGCAGGAGTTCGGTCCCCCGAGAGACCCAGTACTTC CASRSSVPRETQYF
TRBJ2-6 TRBD1 NA TRBV18 TGTGCCAGCTCCCCGTCCGCTACAGGGGTGGCTGGGGCCAACGTCCTGACTTTC CASSPSATGVAGANVLTF
TRBJ2-1 NA NA TRBV30 TGTGCCTGGCGGCCTGGGAGCTCCTACAATGAGCAGTTCTTC CAWRPGSSYNEQFF
TRBJ1-6 TRBD1 NA TRBV19 TGTGCCAGTAGGCGGCAAGACAGGGGGTCCTATAATTCACCCCTCCACTTT CASRRQDRGSYNSPLHF
TRBJ2-4 NA few TRBV14 TGTGCCAGCAGCCTCAGGGGCAGTAGAAACATTCAGTACTTC CASSLRGSRNIQYF
TRBJ2-7 TRBD2 NA TRBV12-3/TRBV12-4 TGTGCCAGCAGTTCGGGGGGGTCCTACGAGCAGTACTTC CASSSGGSYEQYF
TRBJ1-2 TRBD1 NA TRBV9 TGTGCCAGCAGCAAAGGACAGGGCAGCTATGGCTACACCTTC CASSKGQGSYGYTF
TRBJ2-1 TRBD2 few TRBV7-6 TGTGCCAGCAGCTTGAGCGGGGGATCCTCCTCTGAGCAGTTCTTC CASSLSGGSSSEQFF
TRBJ2-1 TRBD1 NA TRBV19 TGTGCCAGTAGGGACAGGGGACATTCTTGGAATGAGCAGTTCTTC CASRDRGHSWNEQFF
TRBJ2-1 NA NA TRBV6-2/TRBV6-3 TGTGCCAGCAGCCAATCTCTACTAAGCTCCTACAATGAGCAGTTCTTC CASSQSLLSSYNEQFF
TRBJ2-1 TRBD1 NA TRBV5-1 TGCGCCAGCAGCTTGGCCGAGACAGGGGGATATGAGCAGTTCTTC CASSLAETGGYEQFF
TRBJ2-2 NA NA TRBV5-6 TGTGCCAGCAGCGCGGGACTTTACACCGGGGAGCTGTTTTTT CASSAGLYTGELFF
TRBJ1-6 NA NA TRBV7-8 TGTGCCAGCAGCGTCAGGGTCCCCAATTCACCCCTCCACTTT CASSVRVPNSPLHF
TRBJ2-1 TRBD2 NA TRBV5-1 TGCGCCAGCAGCCAGACTAGCGGGGGACCCTACAATGAGCAGTTCTTC CASSQTSGGPYNEQFF
TRBJ2-3 TRBD1 NA TRBV29-1 TGCAGCGTTCGGGACAGGTGGGCAACAGATACGCAGTATTTT CSVRDRWATDTQYF
TRBJ2-3 TRBD2 NA TRBV28 TGTGCCAGCAGTACCGGGACTAGCAAAACAGATACGCAGTATTTT CASSTGTSKTDTQYF
TRBJ2-7 NA NA TRBV6-6 TGTGCCAGCAGTTACTCTCGTTATTACGAGCAGTACTTC CASSYSRYYEQYF
TRBJ2-2 TRBD1 once TRBV18 TGTGCCAGCTCACCGAATCGGTTCGGGACAGGGTCGCTAGTCGCCGGGGAGCTGTTTTTT CASSPNRFGTGSLVAGELFF
TRBJ2-7 TRBD1 few TRBV7-9 TGTGCCAGCAGCTCCCAGGGGGCGCGCGAGCAGTACTTC CASSSQGAREQYF